The clone carrying this T cell receptor beta chain has a handful of counts. Its target is unknown. Generated by immunoSEQ multiplex PCR, the TCRdb table keeps only in-frame clones and is missing some. In the table there are some 16,000 clones, roughly 90% of which are singletons. Selected pancreatic ductal adenocarcinoma patients had undergone surgery without neoadjuvant therapy. These data belong to a study of T cells in pancreatic ductal adenocarcinoma. Study findings and constraints: This surgical cohort overrepresents the minority presenting with early-stage disease.

The sequence was collected from a human donor with pancreatic ductal adenocarcinoma. Sequencing was done on a sample of PBMCs.

CDR3 in DNA: TGCGCCAGCAGCTTGGAGCAGTCACGGGGGAATTCACCCCTCCACTTT. This gives the protein CASSLEQSRGNSPLHF. The chain is built from TRBV5-1 and TRBJ1-6, with TRBD1 as a possible D gene (5 bases). CDR3 length equals 16 residues. Germline CDR1 and CDR2: SGHRS and YFSETQ. V gave up 0 bases and J gave up 7 bases, with 14 bases separating them.